The source of this TCR beta chain is a study of low-dose radiotherapy and immunotherapy resistance in tumors. Study context: Intravenous administration to patients comprised nivolumab at 240 mg every two weeks and ipilimumab at 1 mg/kg every six weeks.

Both TCRalpha and TCRbeta chains were reverse transcribed with V-gene-specific primers. Using a constant-region primer together with a V-primer adapter, TCRs were subjected to around 20 PCR cycles of amplification. TCRdb re-called the reads through MiXCR, storing one row per CDR3 protein. The data contain more than 70,000 distinct CDR3 sequences, less than 25% of them singletons. The V gene's germline CDR1 is SGHRS and CDR2 YFSETQ. Trimming removed 0 bases from V and 2 bases from J, with 9 bases in between. The CDR3 is made up of 15 amino acids. Described time point: after trial treatment. Treatment meaning: LDRT plus nivolumab, ipilimumab, low-dose cyclophosphamide and aspirin (RACIN trial). Treatment of the donors consisted of nivolumab and ipilimumab (plus aspirin, low-dose cyclophosphamide and low-dose radiotherapy).

This TCR was recovered from a female donor with ovarian cancer. The rearrangement joins TRBV5-1 to TRBJ2-1, with D maybe TRBD2 (6 bases). The sequenced sample was PBMCs, obtained after low-dose radiotherapy plus immunotherapy. CDR3 nucleotides: TGCGCCAGCAGCTTGGTGGCGGGAACCTACAATGAGCAGTTCTTC. This sequence encodes CASSLVAGTYNEQFF.